The text below deals with one T cell receptor beta chain. This entry belongs to a study of monozygotic twins with inflammatory bowel disease. This CDR3 is built from 15 residues. Germline loops: CDR1 SGHRS, CDR2 YFSETQ. TCRdb re-called the 5' RACE reads and catalogs CDR3 proteins one per entry, DNA excluded. Its clone listing holds about 300,000 distinct CDR3 sequences. This receptor was taken from a human donor with ulcerative colitis or Crohn's disease, or a healthy co-twin of an affected twin (not recorded which). The source material was blood. This rearrangement joins TRBV5-1 to TRBJ2-1; as DNA is missing, the TRBD2 call by TCRdb cannot be tested. The CDR3 sequence is CASSLGGSGYNEQFF. Variable domain in full (rest from reference TRBV5-1 and TRBJ2-1): KAGVTQTPRYLIKTRGQQVTLSCSPISGHRSVSWYQQTPGQGLQFLFEYFSETQRNKGNFPGRFSGRQFSNSRSEMNVSTLELGDSALYLCASSLGGSGYNEQFFGPGTRLTVL.